This T cell receptor beta chain was identified during a study of blood T cell repertoires in COVID-19. The data were produced by immunoSEQ multiplex PCR, yet TCRdb's version contains in-frame clones alone and is incomplete. Of over 150,000 clones listed, roughly 85% were seen once; the top ten hold 8.3%. V was pared by 6 bases and J by 4 bases, with 6 bases of the junction left unmatched. The V gene's germline CDR1 is LNHDA and CDR2 SQIVND (reference sequence). The CDR3 totals 15 residues. Sequencing was carried out using peripheral blood. This chain links TRBV19 with TRBJ2-3, with 11 bases fitting TRBD1. The TCR sequence derives from a woman in her fifties or sixties with COVID-19, enrolled during active disease. The CDR3 DNA follows: TGTGCCAGTAGCGAGGGACAGGGGGAGGCAGATACGCAGTATTTT. Amino acid sequence: CASSEGQGEADTQYF.